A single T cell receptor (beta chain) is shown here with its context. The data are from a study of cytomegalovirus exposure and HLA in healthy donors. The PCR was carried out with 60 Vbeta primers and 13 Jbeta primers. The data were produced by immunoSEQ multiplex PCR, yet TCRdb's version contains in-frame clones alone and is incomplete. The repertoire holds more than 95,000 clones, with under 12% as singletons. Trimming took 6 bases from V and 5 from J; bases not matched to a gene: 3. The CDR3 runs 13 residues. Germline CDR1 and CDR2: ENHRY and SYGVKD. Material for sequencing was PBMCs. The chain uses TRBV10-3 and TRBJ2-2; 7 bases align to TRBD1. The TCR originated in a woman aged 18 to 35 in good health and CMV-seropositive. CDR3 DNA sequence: TGTGCCATCAGGGGGACAGAGACCGGGGAGCTGTTTTTT. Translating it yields CAIRGTETGELFF.